These 26 T cell receptor beta chains were sequenced from one sample in a study of CD8 T cells in Susac syndrome. The authors reverse transcribed roughly 0.5 to 1 ug RNA with random hexamers. TCRdb recomputed calls from the immunoSEQ multiplex PCR reads with MiXCR, one row per CDR3 protein. Among roughly 100,000 distinct CDR3 sequences listed, approximately 93% were seen once. The source material was CD8+ T cells from PBMCs. All receptors derive from a human donor with Susac syndrome.

The chain combines TRBV20-1 with TRBJ2-1, with 8 positions matching TRBD2. The V gene end was trimmed by 6 bases and the J gene end by 10 bases; junction bases not matched to a gene: 20. CDR1 DFQATT and CDR2 SNEGSKA come from the germline V gene (reference sequence). CDR3 length: 16 amino acids. In nucleotides, the CDR3 is TGCAGTGCCCCCGACTCATTTAGCGGGGCCTGGGGGGAGCAGTTCTTC. Encoded protein: CSAPDSFSGAWGEQFF.

This rearrangement joins TRBV5-1 to TRBJ1-2; the D gene is possibly TRBD1 (5 bases). In germline, CDR1 is SGHRS, CDR2 YFSETQ. This CDR3 has 13 residues. The V gene lost 5 bases and the J gene lost 3 bases, with 11 bases spanning the gap. CDR3 bases: TGCGCCAGCAGGGAGGGGAGTGACTATGGCTACACCTTC. The encoded protein is CASREGSDYGYTF.

A single count supports this clonotype. The chain uses TRBV29-1 and TRBJ1-1; D gene unclear. Looked up from germline, CDR1 is SQVTM and CDR2 is ANQGSEA. The V and J ends lost 6 bases and 11 bases respectively, with 16 bases between them. This CDR3 has 11 amino acids. The CDR3 loop reads CSVPDGTGAFF. CDR3 sequence (DNA): TGCAGCGTACCGGACGGCACTGGGGCTTTCTTT.

DNA for the CDR3: TGTGCCAGCAGTTACTCCTCAGGCGGACGAAATCAGCCCCAGCATTTT. The encoded protein is CASSYSSGGRNQPQHF. This rearrangement joins TRBV6-2 or TRBV6-3 to TRBJ1-5; D gene ambiguous. CDR1 is MNHEY and CDR2 is SVGEGT in the germline V gene. The CDR3 consists of 16 residues. The V end was cut by 0 bases, the J end by 4 bases, with 13 bases between.

This chain connects TRBV7-9 to TRBJ2-3; D is unclear. V gave up 0 bases and J gave up 3 bases, with 4 bases separating them. The germline gives CDR1 SEHNR, CDR2 FQNEAQ (reference sequence). The CDR3 covers 13 residues. The CDR3 bases are TGTGCCAGCAGCTTAGCCCTAACAGATACGCAGTATTTT. Protein: CASSLALTDTQYF.

The chain links TRBV2 to TRBJ2-5, with D uncertain. The CDR3 is 13 amino acids. Germline loops: CDR1 SNHLY, CDR2 FYNNEI. V lost 1 base, J lost 2 bases, and 5 bases lay in between. The chain's CDR3 is CASSEVNQETQYF. CDR3 nucleotide sequence: TGTGCCAGCAGTGAAGTGAATCAAGAGACCCAGTACTTC.

V and J are TRBV6-1 and TRBJ2-4, with D perhaps TRBD1 (6 bases). Germline CDR1 is MNHNS and CDR2 is SASEGT. The CDR3 contains 16 residues. The ends were cut back, 7 bases at V and 3 bases at J, with 19 bases in the middle. The CDR3 sequence is CASTNGGRWVKNIQYF. The CDR3, as DNA: TGTGCCAGCACCAATGGGGGCCGGTGGGTCAAAAACATTCAGTACTTC.

V and J are TRBV9 and TRBJ2-7; D ambiguous. The germline CDR1 and CDR2 sequences are SGDLS and YYNGEE. The CDR3 is 15 residues long. V lost 0 bases, J lost 3 bases, and 13 bases lay in between. The CDR3 is CASSVDLGKIYEQYF. In DNA, the CDR3 is TGTGCCAGCAGCGTAGATCTGGGAAAAATCTACGAGCAGTACTTC.

V is TRBV3-1 and J is TRBJ2-7; no firm D call. The CDR3 loop spans 12 amino acids. V was trimmed by 2 bases and J by 2 bases, leaving 4 bases between them. In germline, CDR1 is LGHDT, CDR2 YNNKEL (reference sequence). CDR3 in amino acids: CASSQPPYEQYF. For the CDR3, the DNA is TGTGCCAGCAGCCAACCCCCCTACGAGCAGTACTTC.

The chain recombines TRBV2 with TRBJ2-5; no firm D call. In germline, CDR1 is SNHLY, CDR2 FYNNEI. The V gene lost 4 bases and the J gene lost 7 bases, with 4 bases spanning the gap. The CDR3 totals 10 residues. In DNA, the CDR3 is TGTGCCAGCAGTGCGGGGACCCAGTACTTC. Amino acid sequence: CASSAGTQYF.

The rearrangement links TRBV20-1 to TRBJ2-1, with D maybe TRBD2 (5 bases). Germline CDR1 and CDR2: DFQATT and SNEGSKA (reference sequence). V dropped 3 bases and J dropped 2 bases, with 11 bases sitting between them. This CDR3 has 14 amino acids. DNA for the CDR3: TGCAGTGCTAGTTCTAGCCCTGCCTACAATGAGCAGTTCTTC. It specifies CSASSSPAYNEQFF.

This rearrangement joins TRBV3-1 to TRBJ2-5; 9 nucleotides line up with TRBD1. Trimming at V came to 3 bases and at J to 2 bases, leaving 4 bases not matched to a gene. CDR1 LGHDT and CDR2 YNNKEL come from the germline V gene (reference sequence). The CDR3 is made up of 15 amino acids. For the CDR3, the DNA is TGTGCCAGCAGCCACCTCGGGACAGGGCAAGAGACCCAGTACTTC. Amino acid sequence: CASSHLGTGQETQYF.

The CDR3 loop is CASSLTGPGANVLTF. CDR3 bases: TGTGCCAGCAGCTTAACAGGGCCTGGGGCCAACGTCCTGACTTTC. This chain links TRBV11-2 with TRBJ2-6, with a weak D call TRBD1 (6 bases). The V end lost 2 bases, the J end lost 2 bases, and 7 bases lay between the germline ends. This CDR3 contains 15 residues. Germline V gene lookup returns CDR1 SGHAT and CDR2 FQNNGV.

V gene TRBV9 combines with J gene TRBJ2-5; TRBD1 matches at 7 bases. V lost 4 bases and J lost 2; bases outside the gene matches: 2. Per germline, CDR1 SGDLS and CDR2 YYNGEE. The CDR3 consists of 13 residues. The CDR3 loop is CASSQGQQETQYF. CDR3 coding DNA: TGTGCCAGCAGCCAGGGACAGCAAGAGACCCAGTACTTC.

This chain uses TRBV29-1 with TRBJ1-1; D gene unclear. CDR3 length equals 12 residues. V gave up 5 bases and J gave up 4 bases, with 11 bases separating them. In germline, CDR1 is SQVTM, CDR2 ANQGSEA. The CDR3: CSVLDWSTEAFF. CDR3 nucleotides: TGCAGCGTTTTAGACTGGAGCACTGAAGCTTTCTTT.

The V gene is TRBV20-1, the J gene TRBJ2-5; D is uncertain. This CDR3 is 12 amino acids long. The germline V gene encodes CDR1 DFQATT and CDR2 SNEGSKA (reference sequence). V lost 4 bases and J lost 1, with 7 bases in between. In DNA form, the CDR3 reads TGCAGTGCTATAGGTCTCCAAGAGACCCAGTACTTC. It specifies CSAIGLQETQYF.

The rearrangement uses TRBV4-1 and TRBJ2-1, with D perhaps matching TRBD1 or TRBD2 (6 bases each). The V and J ends lost 3 bases and 8 bases respectively, with 8 bases between them. Germline CDR1 is MGHRA and CDR2 is YSYEKL. The CDR3 sequence is 12 residues long. CDR3 residues: CASSQEGDEQFF. The CDR3 DNA is TGCGCCAGCAGCCAGGAGGGGGATGAGCAGTTCTTC.

The rearrangement links TRBV4-1 to TRBJ2-1, with D unresolved. Trimming pared 0 bases from V and 6 bases from J, leaving 3 bases between. The CDR3 extends over 12 amino acids. CDR1 is MGHRA and CDR2 is YSYEKL in the germline V gene. CDR3 coding DNA: TGCGCCAGCAGCCAAGAAACCAATGAGCAGTTCTTC. It codes for CASSQETNEQFF.

The gene calls are TRBV5-4 and TRBJ2-1; possible D gene TRBD2, 5 bases. The CDR3 spans 12 residues. Looked up from germline, CDR1 is SGHNT and CDR2 is YYREEE (reference sequence). V dropped 7 bases and J dropped 4 bases, with 9 bases sitting between them. CDR3 sequence (DNA): TGTGCCAGCGGGGAGACTTACAATGAGCAGTTCTTC. This codes for CASGETYNEQFF.

The genes are TRBV7-9 and TRBJ2-2; maybe TRBD2 (6 bases). The CDR3 has 16 amino acids. Deletions cut 3 bases from V and 5 bases from J, with 16 bases between. Germline V gene lookup returns CDR1 SEHNR and CDR2 FQNEAQ (reference sequence). The CDR3 DNA sequence: TGTGCCAGCAGCTTCGTCGGGAGCAAATGGACCGGGGAGCTGTTTTTT. Translating gives CASSFVGSKWTGELFF.

A single count supports this clonotype. The V and J genes are TRBV27 and TRBJ1-2, with no clear D. V was clipped by 3 bases and J by 7 bases, with 18 bases between them. CDR3 length: 15 amino acids. Germline values: CDR1 MNHEY, CDR2 SMNVEV (reference sequence). CDR3 bases: TGTGCCAGCAGTTTCGTTGGGCGCCCGGAGGGTGGCTACACCTTC. As protein: CASSFVGRPEGGYTF.

The chain employs TRBV19 and TRBJ2-2; 7 bases align to TRBD1. The length of the CDR3 is 19 residues. Germline trimming cut 3 bases from V and 2 bases from J; bases unmatched to any gene: 15. From germline, CDR1 is LNHDA and CDR2 SQIVND (reference sequence). CDR3 nucleotides: TGTGCCAGTAGTATTCTCCGCATATCGGGACAGTATAACACCGGGGAGCTGTTTTTT. This gives the protein CASSILRISGQYNTGELFF.

The chain couples TRBV3-1 to TRBJ2-7; 7 bases fit TRBD2. Germline values: CDR1 LGHDT, CDR2 YNNKEL (reference sequence). The CDR3 sequence is 18 residues long. Trimming removed 1 base from V and 3 bases from J; junction bases left unmatched: 15. The CDR3 here is CASSQAALSVGGYYEQYF. For the CDR3, the DNA is TGTGCCAGCAGCCAAGCGGCCCTCAGCGTGGGGGGGTACTACGAGCAGTACTTC.

V gene TRBV24-1 combines with J gene TRBJ2-1; D is unresolved. Germline CDR1 KGHDR, CDR2 SFDVKD. V lost 4 bases and J 4 bases, leaving 7 bases between the germline ends. This CDR3 is 13 amino acids long. The CDR3 DNA sequence: TGTGCCACCAGTGAGCCGGGTTACAATGAGCAGTTCTTC. Amino acid sequence: CATSEPGYNEQFF.

This chain links TRBV4-1 with TRBJ2-2, with unresolved D. Between the trimmed V and J ends, which lost 2 bases and 8 bases, there was a span of 3 bases. The germline V gene has CDR1 MGHRA and CDR2 YSYEKL. This CDR3 has 11 amino acids. Here the CDR3 DNA reads TGCGCCAGCAGCCAACCAGGGGAGCTGTTTTTT. Its translation: CASSQPGELFF.

The V call is TRBV14, the J call TRBJ2-7, with 9 nucleotides matching TRBD2. Germline V gene sequence: CDR1 SGHDN, CDR2 FVKESK. The CDR3 runs 15 residues. The V and J ends lost 3 bases and 3 bases, in that order; junction bases with no gene match: 6. This chain's CDR3 is CASSHRTSDVYEQYF. The CDR3 DNA reads as TGTGCCAGCAGCCACAGGACTAGCGATGTCTACGAGCAGTACTTC.